The following is a T cell receptor beta chain sequence with its context. Its antigen remains unidentified. No quality values exist for individual bases; no much larger clone is one base distant. The cohort was made up of about 670 healthy bone marrow donors. Cohort members were all nominally healthy when sampled, although unrecorded immune exposures were likely present. The donor was CMV seropositive and was included in the group of 270 or so seropositive cohort members. Each donor provided a peripheral blood sample, and peripheral blood mononuclear cells were used for TCR beta sequencing. The Qiagen DNeasy Blood Extraction Kit was used to extract genomic DNA from the blood cell samples. This sample is drawn from a study of cytomegalovirus exposure and HLA in healthy donors (TCRdb year 2017). In the study overall: According to an earlier analysis of 450 to 650 of the donors, about 179 million T cells yielded over 100 million unique TCR beta sequences and around 280 Gb of sequence data. About 320 gigabases of sequencing data and roughly 90 million unique TCR sequences were included in an early release covering about 700 HLA-typed donors. Of the roughly 420 genotyped donors, 65% to 90% were placed in the genetic ancestry cluster associated with self-reported Caucasian donors. The study aimed to test whether signatures of past pathogen exposure could be identified by cataloging public T cell receptors. The study profiled the T cell repertoires of under 700 subjects by immunosequencing and related them to cytomegalovirus serostatus. Besides the first cohort of around 700 subjects, a separate validation cohort made up of over a hundred different subjects was used. The study combined high-throughput TCR immunosequencing, statistical association of individual TCRs with disease status, and machine learning to predict cytomegalovirus infection status. A later analysis re-examined previously published TCR beta repertoires from over 500 donors and added high-resolution HLA genotyping to investigate patterns of TCR occurrence. The later analysis used no new phenotypic data to find candidate immune exposures, relying instead on TCR beta sequences and their occurrence across donors. An earlier analysis of around 580 of the donors used high-throughput TCR beta sequencing to judge whether each TCR beta V gene segment behaved as functional or pseudogenic. Alongside the repertoire data, information on donor age, sex, ethnicity and CMV serostatus was compiled. A later genetic analysis took genome-wide SNP genotypes for about 55% of the 666 donors and used that subset as a discovery cohort. All discovery cohort repertoires had been generated using a single sequencing platform. Class I and class II HLA loci were covered by the typing at four-digit resolution. Typing coverage differed by locus: A, B, C, DRB1 and DQB1 were typed in roughly 620-630 donors, DQA1 in 522, DPA1 in 600 to 610, and DPB1 in just under 490. Several DR-DQ haplotypes were handled as single units for association and clustering because linkage in the cohort was strong. Among about 390 genotyped donors of the cohort, an average of around 240,000 unique TCR beta nucleotide sequences were sequenced per donor, roughly a sixth of them non-productive. Results the study describes overall, beyond this receptor: An earlier analysis of approximately 540 of the donors showed that most TCR beta V segments appeared in productive rearrangements either about 87% or about 30% of the time, which broadly matched IMGT annotations. Immune exposure information for the cohort was limited to CMV serostatus. In a later analysis, HLA-associated TCR beta chains showed more clonal expansion and lower generation probabilities than non-associated chains that were equally common. In vitro tests confirmed that a few of the cytomegalovirus-associated TCR beta chains recognize cytomegalovirus antigens. Assigning TCR associations to individual alleles was difficult when HLA alleles, especially DR and DQ, strongly co-occurred. Because counts were too low, roughly 17 rarely observed V segments, including chromosome 9 orphons, were left out of the earlier analysis of 500 to 650 of the donors. The presence/absence analyses assumed that sequencing depth was roughly uniform across donors, and that assumption may not be true. A total of fewer than 200 TCR beta chains were listed by the study as associated with cytomegalovirus. Linkage disequilibrium might explain the correlated functional status among segregating V segments, but an unknown experimental factor could not be excluded. Several of the top co-occurrence clusters appeared to be linked to parvovirus B19, influenza, CMV and Epstein-Barr virus, according to a later analysis. A cluster of highly shared sequence variants was judged likely to represent a technical artifact of the sequencing pipeline. HLA typing was unavailable for some donors at each locus, so association tests used only the typed subset. In a later genetic analysis, fewer N-insertions in productive TCRs were reported among donors in an Asian-associated ancestry cluster than the 666-donor mean. Most TCR sequences were observed very rarely across donors, whereas some public TCRs were present in many individuals. The classifier was reported to diagnose cytomegalovirus status with high specificity and sensitivity in both the original cohort and the validation cohort. A later analysis found that TCR association rates varied across HLA loci, with DRB1 alleles showing the most associated TCRs and HLA-C alleles the fewest. In a later analysis, more than 15,000 TCR beta sequences were associated with specific HLA alleles at a false discovery rate of 0.05. The authors suggested that the approach could potentially be extended to other disease states and immunological phenotypes. This cohort had only TCR beta chains sequenced, and the lack of alpha or paired-chain data limited which features could be detected. In a later analysis, most CMV-associated TCR beta chains were found to appear HLA-restricted, with HLA associations seemingly driven largely by CMV exposure. V-gene and J-gene trimming of TCR beta chains was associated with a missense DCLRE1C variant in a later genetic analysis, and the association was replicated in an independent cohort. A further reported finding was that TCR beta sequences accurately predicted the HLA-A and HLA-B alleles for most subjects in the first cohort. The 87-base-pair reads could not distinguish some IMGT-functional V segments, including TRBV6-2 and TRBV6-3, so those segments were excluded.

CDR1 and CDR2 are read off the germline V gene as WSHSY and SAAADI. For this chain, trimming is 8 bases at the V end and 5 bases at the J end, and the number of junction bases without a gene match is 15. The CDR3 holds 15 amino acids from the cysteine to the phenylalanine. Here the CDR3 DNA is all that survives: 45 bases in frame from base 1. Libraries came from the immunoSEQ multiplex PCR assay. For the multiplex PCR, a mixture combining 60 forward primers for TCR Vbeta segments and 13 reverse primers for TCR Jbeta segments was used. A multiplex PCR assay on genomic DNA amplified the CDR3 region of rearranged TCR beta genes. Amplified TCR beta libraries were sequenced as 87-base-pair reads on the Illumina HiSeq System. Turning to the authors' computational methods: A later analysis tallied approximately 87 million unique TCR beta chains across the 666 repertoires, and some 10 million of those chains were shared by two or more donors. To remove PCR and sequencing errors, raw reads were error-corrected and collapsed into unique sequences using a nearest-neighbor algorithm that merged closely related sequences. Alignment of CDR3 sequences to IMGT reference sequences was used to assign V, D and J gene segments. For a sequence to be retained, at least a six-nucleotide match to both a V gene segment and a J gene segment was required. Rearrangements were called productive when the CDR3 lacked stop codons and stayed in frame with V and J; all others were non-productive. CDR3 was defined according to IMGT convention as the region running from the second conserved V-encoded cysteine to the conserved J-encoded phenylalanine. The earlier analysis of 500 to 600 of the donors excluded sequences that lacked an unambiguous match to a single V gene segment. An earlier analysis of 587 of the donors classified V segments as functional when productive rearrangements were above 56.7% and as segregating when the standard deviation between donors was above 5%. To diagnose cytomegalovirus status from the catalog of TCR beta chain sequences, a statistical classification framework was built. A later analysis assigned V and J genes by comparing TCR nucleotide sequences with IMGT/GENE-DB human TR gene sequences. Using the TCRdist pipeline, a later analysis assigned CDR3 sequences along with most-parsimonious VDJ recombination scenarios. In a later analysis, every TCR beta chain was defined by the combination of its CDR3 amino acid sequence and its V-gene family, and reads without a unique V-gene family were dropped. In a later analysis, 450 to 600 highly shared, low-generation-probability nucleotide sequences were removed to address suspected cross-contamination and a sequencing artifact. A later analysis calculated a clonal expansion index for each public chain from normalized within-repertoire ranks of inferred template counts. In a later analysis, generation probabilities were computed using a VDJ recombination model fitted to out-of-frame rearrangements, and the results were checked against IGoR. Hypergeometric tests were used in a later analysis to score TCR-TCR, TCR-HLA and TCR-CMV co-occurrence, with a repertoire-size bias correction applied to the TCR pairs. A later analysis estimated false discovery rates by permuting HLA or CMV assignments 20 times. In a later analysis, co-occurring TCRs were grouped with DBSCAN, and TCRdist sequence similarity was added when clustering was performed within HLA-allele-positive subsets. Repertoires with fewer than 30,000 or more than 120,000 public chains, plus five repertoires with anomalous nucleotide sharing, were excluded from co-occurrence clustering. In its TCRdb copy, this immuneACCESS table keeps in-frame sequences only and misses some clones. Where compared with another copy, unresolved V genes explain less than half of these, and the others have no known cause. V, J and clone size derive from that table, while D and trimming were established from the DNA sequence. The sample yields about 200,000 clones; 82% were counted once. The ten largest clones capture 6.5% of the sample.

The V and J genes are TRBV10-2 and TRBJ2-7, and 7 bases in between align with TRBD1. Sequencing was carried out using PBMCs. The origin of this receptor is a woman between 45 and 65 years old in good health and CMV-seropositive. Read as DNA, the sequence is TGCGCCAGCGGTGTTGAAGGACAGGTAAAAAACGAGCAGTACTTC. This yields the protein CASGVEGQVKNEQYF.